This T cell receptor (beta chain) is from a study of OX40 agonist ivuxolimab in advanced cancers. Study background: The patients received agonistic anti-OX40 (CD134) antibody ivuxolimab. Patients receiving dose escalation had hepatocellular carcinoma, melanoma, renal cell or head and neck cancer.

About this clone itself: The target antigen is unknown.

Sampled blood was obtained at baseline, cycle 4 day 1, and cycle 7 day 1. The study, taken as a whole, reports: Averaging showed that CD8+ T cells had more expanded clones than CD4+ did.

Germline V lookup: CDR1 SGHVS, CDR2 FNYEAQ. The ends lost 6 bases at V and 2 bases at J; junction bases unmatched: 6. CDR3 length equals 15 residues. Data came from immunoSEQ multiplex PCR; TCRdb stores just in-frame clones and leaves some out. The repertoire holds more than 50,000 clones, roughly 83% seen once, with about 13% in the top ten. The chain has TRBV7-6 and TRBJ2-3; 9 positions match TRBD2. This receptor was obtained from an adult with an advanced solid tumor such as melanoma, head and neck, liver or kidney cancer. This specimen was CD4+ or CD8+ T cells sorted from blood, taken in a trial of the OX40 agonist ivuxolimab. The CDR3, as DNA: TGTGCCAGCAGGTCTAGCGGGACCAACACAGATACGCAGTATTTT. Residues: CASRSSGTNTDTQYF.